This T cell receptor beta chain was sequenced in a study of control samples from healthy donors and cancer patients. This clone appeared once. Germline values: CDR1 LNHDA, CDR2 SQIVND (reference sequence). The V gene lost 6 bases and the J gene lost 2 bases, with 14 bases spanning the gap. This CDR3 has 14 residues. Some clones are missing from TCRdb's copy, which holds only in-frame ones; the method was immunoSEQ multiplex PCR. Found here are about 160,000 clones, nearly 96% of them singletons; the top ten hold 0.85% to 1.3%. Sequenced material: blood. The chain links TRBV19 to TRBJ2-7; D is unclear. This TCR derives from a woman in her 30s in good health. The CDR3 DNA follows: TGTGCCAGTAGCCATCAATTCCCTCCCTACGAGCAGTACTTC. This sequence encodes CASSHQFPPYEQYF.